The clone carrying this TCR beta chain has a count of ten or more. The sample is drawn from a study of regulatory T cells in long-lasting Graves disease. This CDR3 is built from 16 residues. V lost 3 bases to trimming and J lost 4 bases, with 19 bases between them. CDR1 is MNHGY, CDR2 SVAAGI, per germline. Time point in this sample: newly diagnosed GD, antithyroid drugs for less than 3 months. There was RNA extracted from PBMCs, and the TCR library was made from it. Construction of TCR beta libraries relied on iRepertoire HTBI primers and on Arm-PCR targeting CDR3 regions. TCRdb used MiXCR to reprocess the multiplex PCR reads, holding one entry per CDR3 protein. Altogether roughly 560,000 distinct CDR3 sequences are present, around 15% being singletons, with the ten largest covering 25%. This sample also belongs to another study, concerning T cells in Graves' hyperthyroidism and ophthalmopathy.

The clonotype was recovered from a woman aged 40 to 65 with Graves disease. The chain uses TRBV6-9 and TRBJ2-7; D may correspond to TRBD1 or TRBD2 (5 bases each). The sample in question was peripheral blood mononuclear cells (PBMCs), obtained at new diagnosis, from a patient treated with antithyroid drugs. The DNA of the CDR3 is TGTGCCAGCAGTTACATAGGGGACGAAGCTAAATACGAGCAGTACTTC. It encodes CASSYIGDEAKYEQYF.